This is a list of T cell receptor beta chains from one sample in a study. TCRdb reprocessed the 5' RACE reads with MiXCR, giving one entry per CDR3 protein. Of more than 40,000 distinct CDR3 sequences listed, roughly 27% were seen once; the top ten hold roughly 3.5%. Sequenced: memory CD4+ T cells sorted from a lymph node. The receptor set was obtained from a female donor with breast cancer. Each CDR3 is given with its conserved first and last residue. The D gene is left open where the match is weak. Only part of the rows carry a size: once, few, many, or a class if the clone is expanded.

CDR3nt: TGTGCCAGCAGTTACTCGATGGGACCCTACGAGCAGTACTTC
CDR3aa: CASSYSMGPYEQYF
d_gene: NA
v_gene: TRBV6-5
abundance: few
j_gene: TRBJ2-7

CDR3nt: TGCGCCAGCAGCTCTTGGGACGGGGGACACAATGAGCAGTTCTTC
CDR3aa: CASSSWDGGHNEQFF
d_gene: NA
v_gene: TRBV5-1
abundance: NA
j_gene: TRBJ2-1

CDR3nt: TGTGCCAGCAGCGCGACGGGACACTTCTACGAGCAGTACTTC
CDR3aa: CASSATGHFYEQYF
d_gene: NA
v_gene: TRBV5-1
abundance: few
j_gene: TRBJ2-7

CDR3nt: TGTGCCAGCAGTTACTCTAGGAGGGAGGACCAAGAGACCCAGTACTTC
CDR3aa: CASSYSRREDQETQYF
d_gene: NA
v_gene: TRBV6-2/TRBV6-3
abundance: few
j_gene: TRBJ2-5

CDR3nt: TGTGCCAGCAGCCCTTCCGGGATGAACACTGAAGCTTTCTTT
CDR3aa: CASSPSGMNTEAFF
d_gene: NA
v_gene: TRBV7-3
abundance: few
j_gene: TRBJ1-1

CDR3nt: TGTGCCAGCACCCGCCTCGGGGATACGCAGTATTTT
CDR3aa: CASTRLGDTQYF
d_gene: NA
v_gene: TRBV7-2
abundance: NA
j_gene: TRBJ2-3

CDR3nt: TGCAGTGCTAGAGGGTCCTTCGGGCGGTATGGCTACACCTTC
CDR3aa: CSARGSFGRYGYTF
d_gene: NA
v_gene: TRBV20-1
abundance: many
j_gene: TRBJ1-2

CDR3nt: TGTGCCAGCAGTCGGACATTAGGTGGAGGGGAGCAGTACTTC
CDR3aa: CASSRTLGGGEQYF
d_gene: NA
v_gene: TRBV28
abundance: NA
j_gene: TRBJ2-7

CDR3nt: TGTGCCAGCAGTGAACAGCGCCGCACAGATACGCAGTATTTT
CDR3aa: CASSEQRRTDTQYF
d_gene: NA
v_gene: TRBV2
abundance: once
j_gene: TRBJ2-3

CDR3nt: TGCAGCGTTGAGCATACCGGGACTGGGCAGCCCCAGCATTTT
CDR3aa: CSVEHTGTGQPQHF
d_gene: NA
v_gene: TRBV29-1
abundance: NA
j_gene: TRBJ1-5

CDR3nt: TGCGCCAGCAGCCCTCTGATCCAAATGGGGACAGATACGCAGTATTTT
CDR3aa: CASSPLIQMGTDTQYF
d_gene: NA
v_gene: TRBV4-3
abundance: few
j_gene: TRBJ2-3

CDR3nt: TGTGCCAGCAGCTTAAGTGGGACAGGGGGTTCACCCCTCCACTTT
CDR3aa: CASSLSGTGGSPLHF
d_gene: TRBD1
v_gene: TRBV7-3
abundance: few
j_gene: TRBJ1-6

CDR3nt: TGTGCCAGCAGTTTACTTGTTGGGTCTGGGAGTTTTGTCGGGCAGTTCTTC
CDR3aa: CASSLLVGSGSFVGQFF
d_gene: NA
v_gene: TRBV27
abundance: NA
j_gene: TRBJ2-1

CDR3nt: TGTGCCAGCAGCTTCGACACAAAGGGCACCAATGAGCAGTTCTTC
CDR3aa: CASSFDTKGTNEQFF
d_gene: NA
v_gene: TRBV5-6
abundance: many
j_gene: TRBJ2-1

CDR3nt: TGTGCCAGCAGCTACTACAATGAGCAGTTCTTC
CDR3aa: CASSYYNEQFF
d_gene: NA
v_gene: TRBV5-6
abundance: few
j_gene: TRBJ2-1

CDR3nt: TGTGCCAGCAGCGTAAAGGGAGGGAATTCACCCCTCCACTTT
CDR3aa: CASSVKGGNSPLHF
d_gene: NA
v_gene: TRBV9
abundance: once
j_gene: TRBJ1-6

CDR3nt: TGTGCCAGCAGCCTAACGACAGGGTTCTACGAGCAGTACTTC
CDR3aa: CASSLTTGFYEQYF
d_gene: TRBD1
v_gene: TRBV4-2
abundance: few
j_gene: TRBJ2-7